This T cell receptor (beta chain) was identified in a study of tumor and adjacent non-tumor tissue in lung cancer. About the research overall: Each sample yielded around 4 million productive TCRbeta reads on average. Regarding the study as a whole: Tumor tissue had significantly higher TCR diversity than normal lung.

As concerns this clonotype: Its antigen remains unknown.

Three rounds of nested PCR, following a modified ARM-PCR protocol, produced the TCRbeta library. Using its own MiXCR run on the multiplex PCR reads, TCRdb lists one record per CDR3 protein. The repertoire holds 200,000 to 250,000 distinct CDR3 sequences, with roughly 70% as singletons. CDR3 length: 13 residues. The germline V gene encodes CDR1 SEHNR and CDR2 FQNEAQ (reference sequence). Trimming cost V 5 bases and J 3 bases, with 11 bases left between them. The template was RNA from unsorted bulk tissue. Chemotherapy-naive patients with new lung cancer underwent thoracic surgery in China, August–November 2014.

The sequence derives from a man aged 55 to 69 with non-small cell lung cancer. The chain recombines TRBV7-9 with TRBJ2-7, with D uncertain. The sequencing input was lung tumor tissue. The CDR3 reads CASSRDVGYEQYF. CDR3 DNA: TGTGCCAGCAGCCGTGATGTTGGCTACGAGCAGTACTTC. The full variable domain, with the rest looked up from reference TRBV7-9 and TRBJ2-7, is DTGVSQNPRHKITKRGQNVTFRCDPISEHNRLYWYRQTLGQGPEFLTYFQNEAQLEKSRLLSDRFSAERPKGSFSTLEIQRTEQGDSAMYLCASSRDVGYEQYFGPGTRLTVT.